Detailed here is one T cell receptor beta chain. It lacks a known antigen. Base qualities are missing; no much larger clone stands one base away. This record belongs to a study of T cells after yellow fever vaccination (dated by TCRdb to about 2019). At the level of the whole study: The SMART-Seq v4 Ultra Low Input RNA kit was used to prepare libraries from fractions with low cell numbers. Bulk TCR alpha and beta repertoires were sequenced longitudinally to track T-cell clones before and after primary and booster YFV17D yellow fever vaccination. Two healthy male donors, one aged 18 to 30 and one aged 30 to 39 years, were included in the cohort. Bulk PBMC replicates and cell subsets were isolated from blood drawn at multiple timepoints before and after both primary and secondary immunization. Overall results and qualifications from the work: Computational filtering was required because FACS-sorted repertoires could contain abundant contaminating clonotypes from the bulk population. Because the study included only a couple of donors, the extent to which the findings can be generalized is limited. A small fraction of clonotypes showed up in both the CD4 and CD8 compartments, probably as a result of convergent recombination. After the booster, most clones that had expanded after primary vaccination were detected again (around 96% of CD4 and 88% of CD8), suggesting broad maintenance of memory. The secondary T-cell response was found to be weaker but faster than the primary response, with a peak reached on day 5 rather than on day 15.

The treatment or condition label for this specimen denotes: live attenuated yellow fever vaccine strain. PBMCs were isolated from peripheral blood using a standard Ficoll-Paque protocol. Dynabeads CD4 and CD8 positive selection kits were used to isolate CD4 and CD8 T-cell fractions. TriZol was used to extract RNA from bulk PBMCs, CD4 and CD8 fractions, and dextramer-positive and dextramer-negative fractions. Sequencing relied on an Illumina NovaSeq 6000. TCR cDNA was made using 5'RACE template switching, a step that added a universal primer site and unique molecular identifiers. Priming for cDNA synthesis came from both the TCR alpha and TCR beta constant segments. Libraries were amplified in two PCR steps, with sample barcodes and sequencing adapters added in the second step. Sequencing of the libraries was done on either Illumina HiSeq 2500 (2x100 bp) or NovaSeq (2x150 bp). The paper's data handling went like this. Reads were demultiplexed and collapsed into UMI consensus sequences with MIGEC, and V(D)J alignment was performed with MiXCR. Using edgeR on replicate PBMC samples, clonotypes were called vaccine-responding if FDR was below 0.01 and the log2 fold change was above 5 up to day 15. CD4 or CD8 identity was assigned to each bulk clonotype according to whether the clonotype was present at higher abundance in the sequenced CD4 repertoire or the sequenced CD8 repertoire. TCRdb cleaned the public reads at Q25 with fastp, built clones with MiXCR and kept in-frame beta chains. Every CDR3 protein is listed once, alongside the most common genes and DNA of its rows. TCRdb, rather than the study authors, made the V and J calls. This sample holds 100,000 to 150,000 distinct CDR3 sequences; 12% to 15% were observed only once. The top ten clones comprise 35% to 45% of the sample.

The source of this sequence is a young man who received the YFV17D yellow fever vaccine. The material sequenced was CD8+ T cells sorted from PBMCs, taken 5 days after the yellow fever booster vaccination.

The base sequence is TGTGCCAGCAGCCGAGGACAGGGGGCTCGAGAGACCCAGTACTTC. Its coded protein is CASSRGQGARETQYF. The chain is encoded by TRBV7-6 joined to TRBJ2-5; the central 11 bases match TRBD1. The germline V gene specifies SGHVS as CDR1 and FNYEAQ as CDR2. Trimming removed 5 bases from V and 4 bases from J; the gene matches leave 6 bases unexplained. From the cysteine up to the phenylalanine, the CDR3 has a length of 15 residues. Only the CDR3 DNA is retained, 45 bases long and in frame from the first base.